This TCR beta chain is drawn from a study of T cell responses to AZD1222 COVID-19 vaccine. Regarding the study as a whole: Mostly white British, mostly female donors; authors suggested clonal diversity may be underestimated. Every sample of the repertoires postdated the peak T cell response. Only a handful of AZD1222 recipients, several in all, had baseline seropositivity.

Points on this clone: As yet, its antigen is unknown.

The repertoire was sequenced with immunoSEQ multiplex PCR; TCRdb's copy has only in-frame clones and lacks some. The sample records 150,000 or so clones, roughly nine tenths being singletons. V lost 7 bases and J lost 8; bases outside the gene matches: 17. Germline V gene sequence: CDR1 SGHRS, CDR2 YFSETQ. The CDR3 length is 15 residues. The receptor was isolated from an adult in good health. The sequencing here drew on peripheral blood, taken on day 0 of AZD1222 vaccination. The chain carries TRBV5-1 and TRBJ1-2; 7 nucleotides agree with TRBD1. The CDR3 DNA sequence: TGCGCCAGCCGCGGGGAGGGGGCGGCCTTATCCGGCTACACCTTC. Translation gives CASRGEGAALSGYTF.